This TCR beta chain was recovered during a study of Tregs in tolerant kidney transplant recipients. In regard to this clone: Its target is unknown. The read terminates 3 residues before the CDR3 end, so the remaining end is supplied by the germline J gene.

Method: immunoSEQ multiplex PCR; TCRdb's copy keeps in-frame clones and lacks some. Its table records about 31,000 clones. With 4 bases clipped from V and 1 base from J, the junction kept 2 bases outside the gene matches. The CDR3 is made up of 15 amino acids. Germline loops: CDR1 SGHTA, CDR2 FQGNSA. Study results and limitations: Validation in larger populations is needed because few patients were studied.

The nonmyeloablative bone marrow transplants came from related graft donors, with transient mixed chimerism. This TCR was recovered from a human patient who received a combined kidney and bone marrow transplant. Some T cells may be transferred from the graft donor. This rearrangement joins TRBV7-2 to TRBJ2-1; TRBD1 matches 9 bases. The source material was CD4+ T cells from blood (PBMCs), sampled 24 months after the transplant. CDR3 amino acids: CASSSGQGSYNEQFF. The DNA read from the CDR3 is TGTGCCAGCAGCTCGGGACAGGGATCCTACAATGAG.